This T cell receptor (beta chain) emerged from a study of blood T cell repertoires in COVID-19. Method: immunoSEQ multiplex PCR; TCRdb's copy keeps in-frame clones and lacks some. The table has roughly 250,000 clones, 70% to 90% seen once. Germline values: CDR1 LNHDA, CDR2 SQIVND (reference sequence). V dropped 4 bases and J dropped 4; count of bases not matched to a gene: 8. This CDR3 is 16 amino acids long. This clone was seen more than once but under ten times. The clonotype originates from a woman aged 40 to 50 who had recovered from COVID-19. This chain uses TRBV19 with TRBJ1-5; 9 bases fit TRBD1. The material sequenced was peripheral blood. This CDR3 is CASSTPGQGLNQPQHF. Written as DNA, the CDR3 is TGTGCCAGTAGTACGCCGGGACAGGGCTTAAATCAGCCCCAGCATTTT.